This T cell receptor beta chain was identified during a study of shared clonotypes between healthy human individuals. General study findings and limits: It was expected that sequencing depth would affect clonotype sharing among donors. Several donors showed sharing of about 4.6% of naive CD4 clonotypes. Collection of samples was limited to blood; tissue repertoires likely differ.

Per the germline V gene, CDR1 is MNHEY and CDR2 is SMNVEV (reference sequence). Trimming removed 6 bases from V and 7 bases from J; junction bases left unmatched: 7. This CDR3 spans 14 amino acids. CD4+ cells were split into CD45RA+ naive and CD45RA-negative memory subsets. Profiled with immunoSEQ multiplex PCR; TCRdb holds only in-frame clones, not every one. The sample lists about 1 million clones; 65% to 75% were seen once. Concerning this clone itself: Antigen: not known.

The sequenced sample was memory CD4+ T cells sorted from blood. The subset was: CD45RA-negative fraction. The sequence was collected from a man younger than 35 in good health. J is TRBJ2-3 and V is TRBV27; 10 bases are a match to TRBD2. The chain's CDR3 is CASSTAGGTYTQYF. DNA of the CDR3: TGTGCCAGCAGCACAGCGGGGGGGACTTATACGCAGTATTTT.